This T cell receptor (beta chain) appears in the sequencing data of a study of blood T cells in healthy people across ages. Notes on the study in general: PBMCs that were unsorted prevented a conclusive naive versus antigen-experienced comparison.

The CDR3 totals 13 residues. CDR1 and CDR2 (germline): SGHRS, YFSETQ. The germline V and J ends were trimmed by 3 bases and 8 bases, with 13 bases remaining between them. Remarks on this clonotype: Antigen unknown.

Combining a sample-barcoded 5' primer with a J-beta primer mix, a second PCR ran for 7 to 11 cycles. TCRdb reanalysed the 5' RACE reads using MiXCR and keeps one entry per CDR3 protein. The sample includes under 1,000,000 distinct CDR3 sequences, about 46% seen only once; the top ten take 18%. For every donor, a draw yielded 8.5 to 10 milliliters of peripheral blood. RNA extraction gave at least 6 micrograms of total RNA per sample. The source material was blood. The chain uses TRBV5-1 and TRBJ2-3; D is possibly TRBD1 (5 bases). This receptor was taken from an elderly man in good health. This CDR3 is CASSSGPSGTQYF. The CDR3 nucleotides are TGCGCCAGCAGCTCAGGGCCCTCCGGTACGCAGTATTTT.